Here is one T cell receptor (beta chain) with its context. Its antigen remains unknown. Repertoires were generated with immunoSEQ multiplex PCR, while TCRdb's copy carries only in-frame clones and drops some. The repertoire consists of roughly 63,000 clones, with over 75% occurring once and the leading ten covering under 20%. The data derive from a study of identifying expanded T cells in peripheral blood. CDR3 length: 17 residues. Trimming stripped 4 bases from V and 4 bases from J, with 22 bases between. Germline V lookup: CDR1 SEHNR, CDR2 FQNEAQ (reference sequence). General observations from the study: Variance in clone template counts between roughly 2-week samples significantly increased with total template count across all healthy donors. Over two and four weeks, about 15 and 19 clones changed, versus roughly 1.1 between replicates.

Healthy donors had no documented immune events, such as infections, while sampled. The sequencing input was blood. The rearrangement uses TRBV7-9 and TRBJ1-1, with TRBD1 as a possible D gene (6 bases). This receptor was taken from a person aged 18 to 75 in good health. The CDR3 protein is CASSSHSKKGVRTEAFF. The DNA of the CDR3 is TGTGCCAGCAGCTCTCACTCCAAAAAGGGGGTCCGCACTGAAGCTTTCTTT.